A selection of T cell receptor beta chains follows, all from one sample in a study of OX40 agonist ivuxolimab in advanced cancers. TCRdb's table, derived via immunoSEQ multiplex PCR, lists solely in-frame clones and lacks some. Of tens of thousands of clones listed, roughly 90% are singletons. Sequenced material: CD4+ or CD8+ T cells sorted from blood, taken in a trial of the OX40 agonist ivuxolimab. The receptors derive from an adult with an advanced solid tumor such as melanoma, head and neck, liver or kidney cancer. The CDR3 runs from the conserved cysteine through the conserved F or W. The order of the fields is V gene, J gene, CDR3 protein.

v_call: TRBV6-1; j_call: TRBJ1-3; cdr3_aa: CASRGVVGNTIYF
v_call: TRBV2; j_call: TRBJ2-2; cdr3_aa: CASRLAGGPHTGELFF
v_call: TRBV12-5; j_call: TRBJ1-1; cdr3_aa: CASGPVQGLTFF
v_call: TRBV5-1; j_call: TRBJ2-1; cdr3_aa: CASSDLVAGGDNEQFF
v_call: TRBV7-9; j_call: TRBJ2-7; cdr3_aa: CAGSHSGRDPTYEQYF
v_call: TRBV2; j_call: TRBJ2-3; cdr3_aa: CASRAPAPDTQYF
v_call: TRBV6-5; j_call: TRBJ2-3; cdr3_aa: CASKQGADTQYF
v_call: TRBV7-2; j_call: TRBJ2-7; cdr3_aa: CASSFGRGYEQYF
v_call: TRBV18; j_call: TRBJ1-2; cdr3_aa: CASSPPTGGYGYTF
v_call: TRBV7-9; j_call: TRBJ2-7; cdr3_aa: CASTLGQGTYEQYF
v_call: TRBV5-1; j_call: TRBJ2-2; cdr3_aa: CASEQGGWTGELFF
v_call: TRBV5-1; j_call: TRBJ2-6; cdr3_aa: CASNQASGANVLTF
v_call: TRBV27; j_call: TRBJ2-2; cdr3_aa: CANTGELFF
v_call: TRBV7-2; j_call: TRBJ1-3; cdr3_aa: CASSLVGGGNTIYF
v_call: TRBV28; j_call: TRBJ2-1; cdr3_aa: CASSIQQGSNEQFF
v_call: TRBV5-1; j_call: TRBJ1-4; cdr3_aa: CASSLRGLNEKLFF
v_call: TRBV11-2; j_call: TRBJ2-4; cdr3_aa: CASSPGILAKNIQYF
v_call: TRBV19; j_call: TRBJ2-3; cdr3_aa: CASTPGTSRTDTQYF
v_call: TRBV6-5; j_call: TRBJ1-2; cdr3_aa: CASSPPWGRGYGYTF
v_call: TRBV11-3; j_call: TRBJ2-3; cdr3_aa: CASSTGHSTDTQYF
v_call: TRBV19; j_call: TRBJ2-5; cdr3_aa: CASSIDGGNQETQYF
v_call: TRBV27; j_call: TRBJ1-3; cdr3_aa: CASTPGWGAGNTIYF
v_call: TRBV10-3; j_call: TRBJ2-3; cdr3_aa: CAISDRTGGTDTQYF
v_call: TRBV7-3; j_call: TRBJ2-7; cdr3_aa: CASSLTEFAEQYF
v_call: TRBV7-9; j_call: TRBJ1-3; cdr3_aa: CASSFGTSGNTIYF
v_call: TRBV5-4; j_call: TRBJ2-4; cdr3_aa: CASSSRQASVAKNIQYF
v_call: TRBV10-3; j_call: TRBJ2-5; cdr3_aa: CAISPGGTGGQETQYF
v_call: TRBV27; j_call: TRBJ2-2; cdr3_aa: CASSLSGSAGELFF
v_call: TRBV5-1; j_call: TRBJ2-7; cdr3_aa: CASRVGELYEQYF
v_call: TRBV28; j_call: TRBJ1-3; cdr3_aa: CASSFDRVSGNTIYF
v_call: TRBV19; j_call: TRBJ1-1; cdr3_aa: CASSSQGAGTAFF
v_call: TRBV28; j_call: TRBJ2-6; cdr3_aa: CASSLGGPGANVLTF
v_call: TRBV18; j_call: TRBJ2-1; cdr3_aa: CASSPRGGFYNEQFF
v_call: TRBV9; j_call: TRBJ1-2; cdr3_aa: CASSVSDNYGYTF
v_call: TRBV29-1; j_call: TRBJ2-7; cdr3_aa: CSVGTSGSKYEQYF
v_call: TRBV29-1; j_call: TRBJ2-5; cdr3_aa: CSVAPTGRGETQYF
v_call: TRBV19; j_call: TRBJ2-3; cdr3_aa: CASSNFPGQQRTDTQYF
v_call: TRBV10-3; j_call: TRBJ2-7; cdr3_aa: CAVNPGQGAYEQYF
v_call: TRBV9; j_call: TRBJ1-2; cdr3_aa: CASRTGYTF
v_call: TRBV19; j_call: TRBJ2-7; cdr3_aa: CASSITRSSYEQYF
v_call: TRBV21-1; j_call: TRBJ1-5; cdr3_aa: CASSRRTGGSNQPQHF
v_call: TRBV13; j_call: TRBJ1-6; cdr3_aa: CASSRTGSDSPLHF
v_call: TRBV6-5; j_call: TRBJ1-2; cdr3_aa: CASNPLTGKDGYTF
v_call: TRBV7-9; j_call: TRBJ2-5; cdr3_aa: CASSLDGGGPTETQYF
v_call: TRBV29-1; j_call: TRBJ2-5; cdr3_aa: CSVGTGGSETQYF
v_call: TRBV4-1; j_call: TRBJ2-1; cdr3_aa: CASSQDWGRDEQFF
v_call: TRBV30; j_call: TRBJ1-5; cdr3_aa: CAWTGRAGQPQHF
v_call: TRBV4-3; j_call: TRBJ1-3; cdr3_aa: CASSQDPSPDTIYF
v_call: TRBV6-5; j_call: TRBJ2-1; cdr3_aa: CASTPPSGRNEQFF
v_call: TRBV7-9; j_call: TRBJ2-5; cdr3_aa: CASRPRYGDPQETQYF
v_call: TRBV5-6; j_call: TRBJ2-5; cdr3_aa: CASSQGTAERTQYF
v_call: TRBV6-4; j_call: TRBJ2-6; cdr3_aa: CASSASTGANVLTF
v_call: TRBV11-2; j_call: TRBJ2-7; cdr3_aa: CASSLDPGPTYEQYF
v_call: TRBV12-2; j_call: TRBJ2-3; cdr3_aa: CASRESADTQYF
v_call: TRBV6-5; j_call: TRBJ2-3; cdr3_aa: CASSFGLAGEDTQYF